The following is a T cell receptor (beta chain) sequence with its context. The antigen remains undetermined. Clones were sequenced by immunoSEQ multiplex PCR, and TCRdb holds only the in-frame ones, with some missing. Counted here are around 620,000 clones, 95% occurring once; the ten biggest clones make up 0.11%. This specimen belongs to a study of shared clonotypes between healthy human individuals. Study summary: Sampling drew on donors who were two women and three men aged 18 to 49.

Naive CD8 cells comprised CD45RO-negative, CCR7-positively selected cells, excluding terminally differentiated effector memory CD45RA+ cells. General observations from the study: When naive CD4 clonotypes were compared across a handful of donors, around 5% were shared.

Germline loops: CDR1 SGHVS, CDR2 FQNEAQ. V lost 5 bases and J 5 bases, leaving 21 bases between the germline ends. The CDR3 is 16 residues long. The source of this sequence is a woman younger than 45 in good health. The material sequenced was naive CD8+ T cells sorted from blood. This chain connects TRBV7-8 to TRBJ2-5, with D perhaps matching TRBD2 (6 bases). The CDR3 DNA is TGTGCCAGCAGCCCCCTCCGGAGGGAGTCGGTGGAGACCCAGTACTTC. Protein product: CASSPLRRESVETQYF.